The source of this T cell receptor (beta chain) is a study of PD-1 blockade in classical Hodgkin lymphoma. V was shortened by 6 bases and J by 0 bases, with 17 bases between the two germline ends. The CDR3 length is 15 residues. Germline assignment: CDR1 SQVTM and CDR2 ANQGSEA. This table comes from immunoSEQ multiplex PCR, and its TCRdb copy is limited to in-frame clones, with some not included. The sample includes 25,000 to 35,000 clones, around 90% seen only once; the top ten take 1% to 1.5%. Time point: newly diagnosed, previously untreated cHL patient sample. Magnetic depletion of unwanted cells isolated CD4+ T cells from thawed PBMCs.

The clonotype originates from a human donor with classical Hodgkin lymphoma. The rearrangement uses TRBV29-1 and TRBJ1-1; D unresolved. Sequencing was carried out using CD4+ T cells from blood. The CDR3 protein is CSVGSGWGMNTEAFF. CDR3 nucleotides: TGCAGCGTGGGGTCGGGGTGGGGAATGAACACTGAAGCTTTCTTT.